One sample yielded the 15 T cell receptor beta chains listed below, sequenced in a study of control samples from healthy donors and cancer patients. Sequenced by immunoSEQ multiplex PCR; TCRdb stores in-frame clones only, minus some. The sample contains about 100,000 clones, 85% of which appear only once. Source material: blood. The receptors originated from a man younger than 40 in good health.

The CDR3 here is CASSPFQVTELVRSSGNTIYF. The DNA for the CDR3 is TGTGCCAGCTCGCCATTTCAGGTTACGGAACTAGTAAGGTCCTCTGGAAACACCATATATTTT. This chain links TRBV18 with TRBJ1-3; D is undetermined. Trimming took off 6 bases at V and 0 bases at J, with 30 bases between the two ends. The CDR3 is made up of 21 amino acids. The germline V gene encodes CDR1 KGHSH and CDR2 LQKENI.

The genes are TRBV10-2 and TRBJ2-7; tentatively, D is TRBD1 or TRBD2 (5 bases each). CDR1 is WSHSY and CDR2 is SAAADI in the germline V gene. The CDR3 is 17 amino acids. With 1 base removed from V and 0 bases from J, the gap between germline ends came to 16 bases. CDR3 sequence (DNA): TGCGCCAGCAGTGAGTGGACTCAGGGCCCCAGCTCCTACGAGCAGTACTTC. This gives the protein CASSEWTQGPSSYEQYF.

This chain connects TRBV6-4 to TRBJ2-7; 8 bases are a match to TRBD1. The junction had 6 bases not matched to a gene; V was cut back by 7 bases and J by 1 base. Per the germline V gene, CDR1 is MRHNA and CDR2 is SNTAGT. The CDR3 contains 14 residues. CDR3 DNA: TGTGCCAGCAAAAGGGACAGGTTGTCCTACGAGCAGTACTTC. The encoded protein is CASKRDRLSYEQYF.

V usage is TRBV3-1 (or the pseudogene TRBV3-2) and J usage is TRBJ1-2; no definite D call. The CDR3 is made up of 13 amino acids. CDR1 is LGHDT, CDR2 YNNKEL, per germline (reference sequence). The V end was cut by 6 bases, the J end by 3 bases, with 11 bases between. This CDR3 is CASSPDLYYGYTF. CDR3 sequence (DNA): TGTGCCAGCAGTCCGGATTTATACTATGGCTACACCTTC.

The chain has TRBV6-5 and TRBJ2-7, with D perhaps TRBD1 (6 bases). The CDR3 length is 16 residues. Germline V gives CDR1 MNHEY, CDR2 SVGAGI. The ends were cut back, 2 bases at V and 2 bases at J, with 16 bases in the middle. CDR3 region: CASSYLARGSTYEQYF. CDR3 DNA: TGTGCCAGCAGTTACCTAGCCAGGGGTTCGACCTACGAGCAGTACTTC.

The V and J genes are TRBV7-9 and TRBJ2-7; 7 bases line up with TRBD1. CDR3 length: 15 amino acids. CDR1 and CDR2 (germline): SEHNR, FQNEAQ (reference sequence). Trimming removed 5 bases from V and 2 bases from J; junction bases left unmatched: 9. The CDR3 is CASSHPGQEAYEQYF. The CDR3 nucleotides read TGTGCCAGCAGCCACCCCGGACAGGAGGCCTACGAGCAGTACTTC.

CDR3 region: CASRRGTGGNSPLHF. CDR3 DNA sequence: TGTGCCAGCAGACGTGGGACAGGGGGAAATTCACCCCTCCACTTT. The J gene is TRBJ1-6, the V gene TRBV7-9, with 11 nucleotides matching TRBD1. The V segment lost 6 bases and the J segment 7 bases; nucleotides outside the gene matches: 5. Germline CDR1 and CDR2: SEHNR and FQNEAQ (reference sequence). The CDR3 consists of 15 residues.

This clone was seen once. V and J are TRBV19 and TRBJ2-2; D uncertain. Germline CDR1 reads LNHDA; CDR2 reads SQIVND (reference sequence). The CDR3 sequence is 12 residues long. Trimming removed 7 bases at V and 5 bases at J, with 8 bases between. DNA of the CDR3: TGTGCCAGTACCCCAAATACCGGGGAGCTGTTTTTT. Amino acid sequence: CASTPNTGELFF.

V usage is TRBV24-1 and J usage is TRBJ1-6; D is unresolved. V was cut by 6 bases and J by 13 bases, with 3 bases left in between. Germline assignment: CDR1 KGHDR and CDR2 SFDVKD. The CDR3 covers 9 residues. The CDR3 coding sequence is TGTGCCACCAGTTCCCCCCTCCACTTT. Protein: CATSSPLHF.

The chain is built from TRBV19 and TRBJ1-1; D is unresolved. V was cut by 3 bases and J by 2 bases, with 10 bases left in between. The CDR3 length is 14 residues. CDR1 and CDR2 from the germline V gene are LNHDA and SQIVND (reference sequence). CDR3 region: CASSITADNTEAFF. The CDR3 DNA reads TGTGCCAGTAGTATTACGGCGGATAACACTGAAGCTTTCTTT.

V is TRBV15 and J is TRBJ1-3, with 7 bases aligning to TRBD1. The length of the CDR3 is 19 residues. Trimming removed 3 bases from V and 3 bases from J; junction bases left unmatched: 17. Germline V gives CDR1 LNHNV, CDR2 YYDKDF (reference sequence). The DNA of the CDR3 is TGTGCCACCAGCAGGGAGACCGACAGGGAGTCCCTCGGTGGAAACACCATATATTTT. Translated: CATSRETDRESLGGNTIYF.

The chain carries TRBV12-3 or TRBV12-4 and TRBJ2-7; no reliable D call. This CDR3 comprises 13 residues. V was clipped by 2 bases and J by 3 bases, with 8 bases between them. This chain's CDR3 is CASSLFRDYEQYF. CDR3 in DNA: TGTGCCAGCAGTTTATTCAGAGACTACGAGCAGTACTTC.

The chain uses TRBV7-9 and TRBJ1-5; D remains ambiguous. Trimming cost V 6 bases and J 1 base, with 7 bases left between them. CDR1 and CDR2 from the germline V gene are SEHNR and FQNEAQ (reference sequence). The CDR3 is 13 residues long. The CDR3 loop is CASSSESNQPQHF. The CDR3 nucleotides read TGTGCCAGCAGTTCTGAAAGCAATCAGCCCCAGCATTTT.

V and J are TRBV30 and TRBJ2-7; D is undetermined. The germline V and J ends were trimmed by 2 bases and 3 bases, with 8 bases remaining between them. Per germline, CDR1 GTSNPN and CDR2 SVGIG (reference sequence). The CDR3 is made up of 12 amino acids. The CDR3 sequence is CAWSSGYYEQYF. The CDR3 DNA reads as TGTGCCTGGAGTTCGGGCTACTACGAGCAGTACTTC.

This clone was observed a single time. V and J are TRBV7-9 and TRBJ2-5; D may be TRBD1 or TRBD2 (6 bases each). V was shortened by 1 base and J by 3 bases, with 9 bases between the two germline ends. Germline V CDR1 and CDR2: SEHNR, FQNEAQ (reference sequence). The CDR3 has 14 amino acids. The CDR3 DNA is TGTGCCAGCAGCTTAGTAAGGGGGGAAGAGACCCAGTACTTC. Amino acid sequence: CASSLVRGEETQYF.